What follows are 17 T cell receptor beta chains derived from one specimen sequenced in a study of blood T cell repertoires in COVID-19. The data were produced by immunoSEQ multiplex PCR, yet TCRdb's version contains in-frame clones alone and is incomplete. Seen here are 150,000 to 180,000 clones, around 80% observed once, and the top ten hold roughly 0.58%. Sequencing was performed on peripheral blood. The receptors were sampled from a man aged 55 to 69 with acute or convalescent COVID-19.

The J gene is TRBJ2-3, the V gene TRBV7-9, with D possibly TRBD1 on 6 matching bases. Trimming took off 0 bases at V and 5 bases at J, with 9 bases between the two ends. Germline V gene data show CDR1 as SEHNR and CDR2 as FQNEAQ (reference sequence). There are 14 residues in the CDR3. CDR3 sequence reads: CASSLAGAKDTQYF. Here the CDR3 DNA reads TGTGCCAGCAGCTTAGCGGGGGCCAAAGATACGCAGTATTTT.

This sequence joins TRBV6-2 or TRBV6-3 and TRBJ2-7; 13 bases agree with TRBD2. The CDR3 spans 17 residues. Germline assignment: CDR1 MNHEY and CDR2 SVGEGT. The V segment lost 5 bases and the J segment 2 bases; nucleotides outside the gene matches: 9. CDR3 in DNA: TGTGCCAGCAGTCCAGGGGGACTAGCGGGGTCCACCTACGAGCAGTACTTC. This gives the protein CASSPGGLAGSTYEQYF.

This chain connects TRBV11-3 to TRBJ2-1; D unclear. There are 16 residues in the CDR3. From germline, CDR1 is SGHNT and CDR2 YENEEA. The V end was cut by 1 base, the J end by 6 bases, with 16 bases between. CDR3 DNA sequence: TGTGCCAGCAGCTTAGGCCCGCGGCACTCCGGCAATGAGCAGTTCTTC. Its protein product is CASSLGPRHSGNEQFF.

J is TRBJ1-5 and V is TRBV27, with TRBD1 matching over 12 bases. Per the germline V gene, CDR1 is MNHEY and CDR2 is SMNVEV (reference sequence). J gave up 6 bases and V 5 bases, and 5 bases lay outside the gene matches. The CDR3 consists of 15 residues. CDR3 bases: TGTGCCAGCAGTCCCGGGACAGGGGGCGCTCAGCCCCAGCATTTT. Translated: CASSPGTGGAQPQHF.

This chain joins TRBV18 and TRBJ1-6; D is unclear. V gave up 1 base and J gave up 4 bases, with 8 bases separating them. CDR3 length equals 15 residues. The germline V gene encodes CDR1 KGHSH and CDR2 LQKENI. CDR3 DNA sequence: TGTGCCAGCTCACCACAAGAGATTTATAATTCACCCCTCCACTTT. It translates to CASSPQEIYNSPLHF.

The count of this clone is one. V and J are TRBV19 and TRBJ2-5; tentatively, D is TRBD2 (5 bases). V dropped 2 bases and J dropped 5 bases, with 9 bases sitting between them. The CDR3 is made up of 13 amino acids. Germline V gene lookup returns CDR1 LNHDA and CDR2 SQIVND (reference sequence). CDR3: CASSIQRRETQYF. CDR3 nucleotide sequence: TGTGCCAGTAGTATACAGAGGAGGGAGACCCAGTACTTC.

The chain links TRBV19 to TRBJ2-4; D may be TRBD2 (5 bases). Germline values: CDR1 LNHDA, CDR2 SQIVND (reference sequence). The CDR3 has 15 residues. The ends were cut back, 3 bases at V and 3 bases at J, with 12 bases in the middle. CDR3 sequence (DNA): TGTGCCAGTAGTATGGGGAGTCTAGTCAAAAACATTCAGTACTTC. Encoded protein: CASSMGSLVKNIQYF.

The chain links TRBV6-5 to TRBJ1-2, with 10 bases lining up with TRBD1. The germline gives CDR1 MNHEY, CDR2 SVGAGI. V was pared by 4 bases and J by 8 bases, with 7 bases of the junction left unmatched. The CDR3 totals 14 residues. In nucleotides, the CDR3 is TGTGCCAGCAGTTCCGGGACAGGGGTAACGGGCTACACCTTC. Protein sequence: CASSSGTGVTGYTF.

The chain employs TRBV5-4 and TRBJ2-5; TRBD2 matches at 7 bases. Germline CDR1 is SGHNT and CDR2 is YYREEE (reference sequence). After removal of 2 bases from V and 1 base from J, the junction contained 5 bases not matched to a gene. The length of the CDR3 is 15 residues. CDR3 bases: TGTGCCAGCAGCTTTTCACTAGCGAGCCAAGAGACCCAGTACTTC. Residues: CASSFSLASQETQYF. The full variable domain, with the rest looked up from reference TRBV5-4 and TRBJ2-5, is ETGVTQSPTHLIKTRGQQVTLRCSSQSGHNTVSWYQQALGQGPQFIFQYYREEENGRGNFPPRFSGLQFPNYSSELNVNALELDDSALYLCASSFSLASQETQYFGPGTRLLVL.

The chain carries TRBV10-3 and TRBJ2-3; possibly TRBD1 for D (7 bases). CDR3 length: 13 amino acids. V was clipped by 10 bases and J by 3 bases, with 14 bases between them. Germline V CDR1 and CDR2: ENHRY, SYGVKD. The CDR3 DNA reads TGTGCCACGCAGGGGGGCGGGACAGATACGCAGTATTTT. Translation: CATQGGGTDTQYF.

The V gene is TRBV19, the J gene TRBJ1-5, with D uncertain. Germline V gives CDR1 LNHDA, CDR2 SQIVND (reference sequence). V lost 4 bases, J lost 4 bases, and 11 bases lay in between. The CDR3 has 14 amino acids. The CDR3 region is CASSKWVGNQPQHF. CDR3 nucleotide sequence: TGTGCCAGTAGTAAGTGGGTCGGGAATCAGCCCCAGCATTTT.

The rearrangement uses TRBV6-6 and TRBJ2-6, with D uncertain. V lost 6 bases and J lost 1, with 10 bases in between. The CDR3 totals 15 residues. CDR1 is MNHNY, CDR2 SVGAGI, per germline (reference sequence). For the CDR3, the DNA is TGTGCCAGCAGACCAAGAGAGTCTGGGGCCAACGTCCTGACTTTC. Protein product: CASRPRESGANVLTF.

In this sample, this clone turned up once. V usage is TRBV18 and J usage is TRBJ1-1; D may be TRBD1 (5 bases). The CDR3 totals 13 residues. Germline CDR1 reads KGHSH; CDR2 reads LQKENI. V lost 3 bases and J 9 bases, leaving 14 bases between the germline ends. The CDR3 sequence is CASSPIREGQAFF. In DNA, the CDR3 is TGTGCCAGCTCACCCATCAGGGAAGGGCAAGCTTTCTTT.

The chain employs TRBV10-3 and TRBJ1-2; 10 nucleotides match TRBD1. The CDR3 runs to 15 residues. Germline CDR1 ENHRY, CDR2 SYGVKD. V lost 2 bases to trimming and J lost 7 bases; unmatched junction nucleotides: 7. The CDR3 DNA follows: TGTGCCATCAGTGAGAGAGACAGGGGGCAAGGTGGCTACACCTTC. It translates to CAISERDRGQGGYTF.

The chain employs TRBV5-1 and TRBJ1-1; D gene unclear. Trimming took 0 bases from V and 0 from J, leaving 12 bases between them. This CDR3 spans 16 amino acids. CDR1 SGHRS and CDR2 YFSETQ come from the germline V gene. DNA of the CDR3: TGCGCCAGCAGCTTGGCCGAGAGACTGATGAACACTGAAGCTTTCTTT. Its translation: CASSLAERLMNTEAFF.

A remark on this clone: An end of the junction does not agree with germline; a read error may underlie this. The rearrangement links TRBV5-4 to TRBJ2-7, with TRBD1 as a possible D gene (6 bases). The germline CDR1 and CDR2 sequences are SGHNT and YYREEE (reference sequence). The CDR3 has 12 amino acids. The CDR3 region is CASSLAAQGWNF. DNA of the CDR3: TGTGCCAGCAGCTTGGCCGCACAGGGATGGAACTTC.

The chain links TRBV7-9 to TRBJ2-5; TRBD1 matches at 8 bases. The V gene's germline CDR1 is SEHNR and CDR2 FQNEAQ (reference sequence). V lost 3 bases to trimming and J lost 5 bases; unmatched junction nucleotides: 11. The CDR3 consists of 16 residues. The CDR3 loop reads CASSLTGAGVRETQYF. The CDR3 nucleotides are TGTGCCAGCAGCTTGACAGGGGCTGGCGTTAGGGAGACCCAGTACTTC. Based on the CDR3 plus reference TRBV7-9 and TRBJ2-5, the full variable domain is DTGVSQNPRHKITKRGQNVTFRCDPISEHNRLYWYRQTLGQGPEFLTYFQNEAQLEKSRLLSDRFSAERPKGSFSTLEIQRTEQGDSAMYLCASSLTGAGVRETQYFGPGTRLLVL.